Presented here are 4 T cell receptor beta chains from one specimen sequenced in a study of OX40 agonist ivuxolimab in advanced cancers. Method: immunoSEQ multiplex PCR; TCRdb's copy keeps in-frame clones and lacks some. This sample has about 17,000 clones, with roughly 77% found just once. Sequences were derived from CD4+ or CD8+ T cells sorted from blood, sampled in a trial of the OX40 agonist ivuxolimab. The receptors originated from an adult with an advanced solid tumor such as melanoma, head and neck, liver or kidney cancer.

Judged by abundance, this clone is medium-sized. The CDR3 is CASSRTGTTNYGYTF. In DNA, the CDR3 is TGTGCCAGCAGCAGAACCGGGACTACTAACTATGGCTACACCTTC. This chain links TRBV5-4 with TRBJ1-2; possible D gene TRBD1, 5 bases. Germline values: CDR1 SGHNT, CDR2 YYREEE (reference sequence). The CDR3 is 15 amino acids. V lost 4 bases and J 0 bases, leaving 13 bases between the germline ends.

This clone is labeled medium-sized (0.01 to 0.1%). This chain uses TRBV5-5 with TRBJ2-1; 11 bases fit TRBD2. This CDR3 region has 16 residues. V shed 4 bases, J shed 3 bases, and the junction held 6 bases outside the gene matches. In germline, CDR1 is SGHKS, CDR2 YYEKEE (reference sequence). The CDR3 DNA reads TGTGCCAGCAGCCCCATAGCGGGAGGGCTCTACAATGAGCAGTTCTTC. Residues: CASSPIAGGLYNEQFF.

On this clone itself: Because it lacks the conserved phenylalanine or tryptophan at the end, this CDR3 is likely a read error. The chain combines TRBV7-9 with TRBJ2-2; no clear D gene. This CDR3 is 16 amino acids long. Trimming stripped 1 base from V and 0 bases from J, with 9 bases between. Germline V gives CDR1 SEHNR, CDR2 FQNEAQ (reference sequence). DNA for the CDR3: TGTGCCAGCAGCTTAGATTGGGCCCCGAACACCGGGGAGCTGTTTTCT. Amino acids: CASSLDWAPNTGELFS.

This clone was seen just once. The CDR3 sequence is CASSFAQGAAFETNEKLFF. The CDR3 coding sequence is TGTGCCAGCAGCTTCGCGCAGGGGGCGGCCTTCGAGACTAATGAAAAACTGTTTTTT. This sequence joins TRBV5-8 and TRBJ1-4, with TRBD1 matching 8 bases. The CDR3 has 19 amino acids. Germline values: CDR1 SGHTS, CDR2 YDEGEE. The junction had 14 bases not matched to a gene; V was cut back by 2 bases and J by 2 bases.